The entry below describes one T cell receptor (beta chain). These data belong to a study of blood T cells in healthy people across ages. The use of a sample-barcoded 5' primer and a J-beta primer mix characterized a second PCR of about 7 to 12 cycles. TCRdb passed the 5' RACE reads through MiXCR, listing each CDR3 protein once. The table lists hundreds of thousands of distinct CDR3 sequences, roughly 50% of them singletons. The length of the CDR3 is 16 residues. Germline CDR1 and CDR2: MGHDK and SYGVNS. J gave up 5 bases and V 0 bases, and 7 bases lay outside the gene matches. The chain couples TRBV25-1 to TRBJ2-3, with 8 bases lining up with TRBD1. This clonotype was obtained from an elderly man in good health. The specimen was blood. The CDR3 loop reads CASSEYPAGGLDTQYF. CDR3 sequence (DNA): TGTGCCAGCAGTGAATATCCCGCAGGGGGCTTAGATACGCAGTATTTT. Drawing the rest from reference TRBV25-1 and TRBJ2-3, the complete variable domain is EADIYQTPRYLVIGTGKKITLECSQTMGHDKMYWYQQDPGMELHLIHYSYGVNSTEKGDLSSESTVSRIRTEHFPLTLESARPSHTSQYLCASSEYPAGGLDTQYFGPGTRLTVL.